The 3 T cell receptor beta chains given below trace back to one sample, sequenced in a study of Graves' ophthalmopathy and Graves' hyperthyroidism. Amplification of the TCR beta CDR3 regions used RNA transcripts (as template). HTBI primers served in a first-round RT-PCR, which a second-round multiplex PCR followed. TCRdb reprocessed the multiplex PCR reads with MiXCR, giving one entry per CDR3 protein. The sample records around 1.1 million distinct CDR3 sequences, 35% to 40% being singletons. Input material: peripheral blood or thyroid tissue (not recorded which). These receptors originate from an adult man with Graves' hyperthyroidism.

A note on this clonotype: Just one base apart from a much larger clone, this may be a read error. The rearrangement joins TRBV20-1 to TRBJ2-3; 7 bases map to TRBD2. The CDR3 sequence is 13 residues long. Per the germline V gene, CDR1 is DFQATT and CDR2 is SNEGSKA (reference sequence). In DNA, the CDR3 is TGCGGTGCCGCCTCGCGGGAGCCGTATACGCAGTATTTT. Translation gives CGAASREPYTQYF.

J is TRBJ2-5 and V is TRBV12-3 or TRBV12-4, with D possibly being TRBD1 or TRBD2 (5 bases each). The CDR3 is 15 residues long. Trimming removed 1 base at V and 5 bases at J, with 14 bases between. The CDR3 bases are TGTGCCAGCAGTTTAGGCCTGGGGACGGTGGAGACCCAGTACTTC. Translation: CASSLGLGTVETQYF.

This clonotype came up many times. The rearrangement joins TRBV20-1 to TRBJ1-6; 8 nucleotides agree with TRBD1. The CDR3 sequence is 15 residues long. J lost 10 bases, V lost 3 bases, and 11 bases had no gene match. CDR1 and CDR2 (germline): DFQATT, SNEGSKA (reference sequence). CDR3 amino acids: CSASVQGAPTSPLHF. CDR3 nucleotide sequence: TGCAGTGCTAGTGTTCAGGGGGCGCCGACCTCACCCCTCCACTTT.